These T cell receptor beta chains were read from a single sample in a study of blood T cell repertoires in COVID-19. Only in-frame clones appear in the TCRdb table, and some are missing; sequencing was by immunoSEQ multiplex PCR. Among fewer than 300,000 clones listed, 65% to 90% were seen once. Sequencing was performed on peripheral blood. The receptors stem from a human donor in a cohort sampled during active COVID-19. Both conserved end residues are part of each CDR3. D genes are given only for firm matches. Clone size is not always given. Where it is, it says once, few, many or a class for expanded clones.

>TRBJ1-1|NA|TRBV19|NA
TGTGCCAGTAGTATAGGCATTCCGGGGGAAGCTTTCTTT
CASSIGIPGEAFF
>TRBJ1-1|NA|TRBV2|TRBD1
TGTGCCAGCAGCCGGGACAGGGCTTCGTACACTGAAGCTTTCTTT
CASSRDRASYTEAFF
>TRBJ1-2|NA|TRBV4-2|TRBD1
TGTGCCAGCAGCCAAGATCTGGGAGACAGGGGGTCCGGCTACACCTTC
CASSQDLGDRGSGYTF
>TRBJ2-7|once|TRBV11-2|NA
TGTGCCAGCAGCTCTGGGGACAAAATCTACGAGCAGTACTTC
CASSSGDKIYEQYF
>TRBJ2-1|NA|TRBV30|TRBD2
TGTGCCTGGAGGACTAGCGGGAGTAGTGAGCAGTTCTTC
CAWRTSGSSEQFF
>TRBJ2-7|NA|TRBV3-1/TRBV3-2|TRBD2
TGTGCCAGCAGCCAAGATGGCGGGAGGTCAAACGAGCAGTACTTC
CASSQDGGRSNEQYF
>TRBJ2-1|NA|TRBV5-1|TRBD1
TGCGCCAGCAGCTTGGACAGGGGGGCTCTCTACAATGAGCAGTTCTTC
CASSLDRGALYNEQFF
>TRBJ2-3|NA|TRBV5-4|TRBD1
TGTGCCAGCAGCCCTGGGACAGCTAGCACAGATACGCAGTATTTT
CASSPGTASTDTQYF
>TRBJ2-1|NA|TRBV5-1|NA
TGCGCCAGCAGCTTGGGTTGGAGGTCCGGGCTTGATGAGCAGTTCTTC
CASSLGWRSGLDEQFF
>TRBJ2-3|NA|TRBV3-1/TRBV3-2|NA
TGTGCCAGCAGCCAAGACTGGACTACCATCACAGATACGCAGTATTTT
CASSQDWTTITDTQYF
>TRBJ1-2|once|TRBV2|NA
TGTGCCAGCAGTTTACAGGGAAGAGGTGGCGGCTACACCTTC
CASSLQGRGGGYTF
>TRBJ2-2|NA|TRBV19|NA
TGTGCCAGTAGTACAGGGGTTAACACCGGGGAGCTGTTTTTT
CASSTGVNTGELFF
>TRBJ1-4|NA|TRBV2|TRBD1
TGTGCCAGCAATCCCGGGACAGGGAATGAAAAACTGTTTTTT
CASNPGTGNEKLFF
>TRBJ2-1|NA|TRBV5-8|NA
TGTGCCAGCAGCTTGGGGGACACCTACAATGAGCAGTTCTTC
CASSLGDTYNEQFF
>TRBJ2-3|NA|TRBV2|TRBD2
TGTGCCAGCAGGACTCTAGCGGGAGATACGCAGTATTTT
CASRTLAGDTQYF
>TRBJ2-1|NA|TRBV7-2|TRBD2
TGTGCCAGCGGGCTAGCGGGAGTTCAGGGGAATGAGCAGTTCTTC
CASGLAGVQGNEQFF
>TRBJ1-1|NA|TRBV27|NA
TGTGCCAGCAGTTTATCGGGAGGGACTGAAGCTTTCTTT
CASSLSGGTEAFF
>TRBJ2-2|NA|TRBV6-1|NA
TGTGCCAGCAGTGAGTCCGGTTTCGGCGGGGAGCTGTTTTTT
CASSESGFGGELFF
>TRBJ2-2|NA|TRBV3-1/TRBV3-2|TRBD2
TGTGCCAGCAGCCAAGATTGGATAGCGGGAGGGAGGTCCGGGGAGCTGTTTTTT
CASSQDWIAGGRSGELFF
>TRBJ2-5|NA|TRBV19|TRBD2
TGTGCCAGTAGTAACCCGCCTACTAGCGCGACCCAGTACTTC
CASSNPPTSATQYF
>TRBJ1-1|once|TRBV6-1|TRBD1
TGTGCCAGCAGTGAAGGGCGACAGGGGCGGGCTGAAGCTTTCTTT
CASSEGRQGRAEAFF
>TRBJ2-7|NA|TRBV3-1/TRBV3-2|NA
TGTGCCAGCAGCCAAGATTCCCGACACCAAACCTACGAGCAGTACTTC
CASSQDSRHQTYEQYF
>TRBJ1-1|NA|TRBV18|NA
TGTGCCAGCTCACGAATCGGGGCTGAAGCTTTCTTT
CASSRIGAEAFF
>TRBJ1-4|NA|TRBV9|NA
TGTGCCAGCAGCCAACAGGGTTGGGCTAATGAAAAACTGTTTTTT
CASSQQGWANEKLFF
>TRBJ2-3|NA|TRBV27|NA
TGTGCCAGCAGTCGGAAACAGGGCTCAGATACGCAGTATTTT
CASSRKQGSDTQYF
>TRBJ2-7|NA|TRBV28|TRBD1
TGTGCCAGTACCGGGACAGGGACCTACGAGCAGTACTTC
CASTGTGTYEQYF
>TRBJ2-2|few|TRBV4-2|TRBD1
TGTGCCAGCAGCCCTCGACAGGGGGCCACCGGGGAGCTGTTTTTT
CASSPRQGATGELFF
>TRBJ2-7|NA|TRBV6-2/TRBV6-3|NA
TGTGCCAGCAGCTCCGTGAGGGGAGGCAACGAGCAGTACTTC
CASSSVRGGNEQYF
>TRBJ2-7|NA|TRBV18|TRBD2
TGTGCCAGCTCACTTATAGCGGGCAGCTCCTACGAGCAGTACTTC
CASSLIAGSSYEQYF
>TRBJ2-3|NA|TRBV23-1|TRBD2
TGCGCCAGCAGTCAATCTCGTAGCGGGAGGGCCACAGATACGCAGTATTTT
CASSQSRSGRATDTQYF
>TRBJ2-7|NA|TRBV28|TRBD1
TGTGCCAGCAGTTTAATGGACAGGTTCGACGAGCAGTACTTC
CASSLMDRFDEQYF
>TRBJ2-3|NA|TRBV11-2|TRBD2
TGTGCCAGCAGCCCCTTGTGGGCTAGCGGGAGAGCGGATACGCAGTATTTT
CASSPLWASGRADTQYF
>TRBJ2-7|NA|TRBV6-1|NA
TGTGCCAGCAGTGAATCGGGAACCCCCTACGAGCAGTACTTC
CASSESGTPYEQYF
>TRBJ2-7|few|TRBV30|TRBD2
TGTGCCTGGAGCATTCTTAGCGGGAGCTCCTACGAGCAGTACTTC
CAWSILSGSSYEQYF
>TRBJ2-7|once|TRBV11-2|NA
TGTGCCAGCAGCTTAGAGAATGCGCCTTCCTACGAGCAGTACTTC
CASSLENAPSYEQYF
>TRBJ2-7|NA|TRBV6-5|NA
TGTGCCAGCGAGGTGGGCTCCTACGAGCAGTACTTC
CASEVGSYEQYF
>TRBJ2-3|NA|TRBV9|TRBD2
TGTGCCAGCAGCGTAGATGGTATAGCGGGAGAATTCACAGATACGCAGTATTTT
CASSVDGIAGEFTDTQYF
>TRBJ2-7|NA|TRBV29-1|NA
TGCAGCGTTGCGTTTAGGTGGGAACAGGACCCGCAGTACTTC
CSVAFRWEQDPQYF
>TRBJ2-5|NA|TRBV9|TRBD1
TGTGCCAGCAGCGTAGGAGCCATAACAGGGGGCGTGGAGACCCAGTACTTC
CASSVGAITGGVETQYF
>TRBJ2-5|NA|TRBV7-2|TRBD2
TGTGCCAGCAGCTCCAGTCTAGCGGGAGGAAGAGAGACCCAGTACTTC
CASSSSLAGGRETQYF